This T cell receptor (beta chain) comes out of a study of T cells in localized non-small cell lung cancer. The CDR3 consists of 15 residues. V was clipped by 2 bases and J by 2 bases; unmatched bases: 8. Germline CDR1 and CDR2: GTSNPN and SVGIG (reference sequence). Remarks on this clone: Its cognate antigen is unknown.

Study observations and caveats: Longer overall survival was associated with a higher density of T cells in the blood. Adjacent lung exhibited a median of about 50 among the 100 most abundant tumor clones. Heterogeneity within the tumor remains possible, as just one region underwent sequencing.

Sequencing used immunoSEQ multiplex PCR; TCRdb keeps in-frame clones, though not all of them. The sample includes more than 8,000 clones, 89% of them seen just once. The sequencing used peripheral blood, collected before any cancer treatment. V gene TRBV30 combines with J gene TRBJ2-7, with 8 nucleotides matching TRBD1. The sequence derives from a female donor older than 55 with stage II squamous cell lung carcinoma. The CDR3 protein is CAWSPPGTGAYEQYF. CDR3 nucleotides: TGTGCCTGGAGTCCTCCCGGGACAGGAGCCTACGAGCAGTACTTC. Based on the CDR3 plus reference TRBV30 and TRBJ2-7, the full variable domain is SQTIHQWPATLVQPVGSPLSLECTVEGTSNPNLYWYRQAAGRGLQLLFYSVGIGQISSEVPQNLSASRPQDRQFILSSKKLLLSDSGFYLCAWSPPGTGAYEQYFGPGTRLTVT.